These T cell receptor beta chains were read from a single sample in a study of blood T cells in healthy people across ages. TCRdb independently ran MiXCR on the 5' RACE reads; one entry per CDR3 protein. Of about 1.5 million distinct CDR3 sequences in the sample, 42% were seen once. Source material: blood. These receptors were obtained from a woman between 18 and 29 years old in good health. Each CDR3 is given with its conserved first and last residue. A D gene is named only where the DNA matches it firmly. Size is omitted from some rows. Given values are once, few, many or a class for expanded clones.

D: NA
J: TRBJ2-1
V: TRBV24-1
size: NA
CDR3: CATSDSPSSGSYNEQFF
DNA: TGTGCCACCAGTGATTCCCCCTCATCGGGAAGCTACAATGAGCAGTTCTTC

D: TRBD2
J: TRBJ2-7
V: TRBV12-3/TRBV12-4
size: NA
CDR3: CASSEREFNEQYF
DNA: TGTGCCAGCAGCGAGCGGGAGTTCAATGAGCAGTACTTC

D: NA
J: TRBJ1-6
V: TRBV5-1
size: many
CDR3: CASSEEGNGNSPLHF
DNA: TGCGCCAGCAGCGAAGAGGGGAATGGAAATTCACCCCTCCACTTT

D: NA
J: TRBJ1-4
V: TRBV2
size: few
CDR3: CASSRGSTNEKLFF
DNA: TGTGCCAGCAGTCGCGGCTCGACTAATGAAAAACTGTTTTTT

D: NA
J: TRBJ1-2
V: TRBV7-2
size: NA
CDR3: CASSLAMANYGYTF
DNA: TGTGCCAGCAGCTTAGCAATGGCTAACTATGGCTACACCTTC

D: NA
J: TRBJ2-1
V: TRBV9
size: few
CDR3: CASSVAGASNEQFF
DNA: TGTGCCAGCAGCGTAGCGGGGGCAAGCAATGAGCAGTTCTTC

D: NA
J: TRBJ2-5
V: TRBV2
size: NA
CDR3: CASGRDLGTSQETQYF
DNA: TGTGCCAGCGGTAGGGACCTCGGGACTTCGCAAGAGACCCAGTACTTC

D: NA
J: TRBJ2-5
V: TRBV6-5
size: few
CDR3: CASSAGSLFGTQYF
DNA: TGTGCCAGCAGCGCAGGCTCTCTATTCGGGACCCAGTACTTC

D: NA
J: TRBJ1-4
V: TRBV4-1
size: NA
CDR3: CASSPRGGIREKLFF
DNA: TGCGCCAGCAGCCCCCGGGGGGGGATACGTGAAAAACTGTTTTTT

D: NA
J: TRBJ2-5
V: TRBV7-9
size: NA
CDR3: CASSETLVGETQYF
DNA: TGTGCCAGCAGCGAGACACTAGTGGGGGAGACCCAGTACTTC

D: TRBD1
J: TRBJ1-5
V: TRBV20-1
size: NA
CDR3: CSAVQGFGNQPQHF
DNA: TGCAGTGCTGTACAGGGGTTTGGCAATCAGCCCCAGCATTTT